One T cell receptor (beta chain) is described in this entry. The data originate from a study of blood T cell repertoires in COVID-19. Study-wide context: From the United States, Italy and Spain came samples of acute and convalescent COVID-19. Sources were T cells, B-cell-depleted T cells, or PBMCs; the material itself was cDNA or gDNA.

In the authors' workflow: Amplification with reference gene primers provided the estimates of nucleated cell counts. Only in-frame clones appear in the TCRdb table, and some are missing; sequencing was by immunoSEQ multiplex PCR. V and J calls and clone size follow that table, whereas D and trimming were derived from the DNA. Of hundreds of thousands of clones in the sample, about nine tenths were seen once. The CDR3 is 16 residues long. Germline V gene lookup returns CDR1 LNHDA and CDR2 SQIVND (reference sequence). Trimming stripped 2 bases from V and 3 bases from J, with 14 bases between. J is TRBJ1-3 and V is TRBV19; no clear D. The clonotype was recovered from a man aged 50 or older with acute or convalescent COVID-19. Sequences were obtained from peripheral blood. CDR3: CASSIRTASLGNTIYF. The CDR3 coding sequence is TGTGCCAGTAGTATACGTACAGCCTCTCTTGGAAACACCATATATTTT.